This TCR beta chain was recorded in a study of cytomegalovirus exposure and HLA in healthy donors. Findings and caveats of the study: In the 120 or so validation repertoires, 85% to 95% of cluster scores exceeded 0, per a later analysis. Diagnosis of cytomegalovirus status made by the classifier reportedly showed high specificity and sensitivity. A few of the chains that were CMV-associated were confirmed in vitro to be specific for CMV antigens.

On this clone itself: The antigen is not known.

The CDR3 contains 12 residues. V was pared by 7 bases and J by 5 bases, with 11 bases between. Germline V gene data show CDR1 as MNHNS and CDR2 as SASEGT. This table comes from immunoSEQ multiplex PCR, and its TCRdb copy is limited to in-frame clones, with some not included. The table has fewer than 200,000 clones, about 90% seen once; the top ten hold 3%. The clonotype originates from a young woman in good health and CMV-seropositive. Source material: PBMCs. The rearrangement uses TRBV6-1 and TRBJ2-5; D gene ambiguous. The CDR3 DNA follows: TGTGCCAGCACCCCACGTGCGGAGACCCAGTACTTC. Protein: CASTPRAETQYF.